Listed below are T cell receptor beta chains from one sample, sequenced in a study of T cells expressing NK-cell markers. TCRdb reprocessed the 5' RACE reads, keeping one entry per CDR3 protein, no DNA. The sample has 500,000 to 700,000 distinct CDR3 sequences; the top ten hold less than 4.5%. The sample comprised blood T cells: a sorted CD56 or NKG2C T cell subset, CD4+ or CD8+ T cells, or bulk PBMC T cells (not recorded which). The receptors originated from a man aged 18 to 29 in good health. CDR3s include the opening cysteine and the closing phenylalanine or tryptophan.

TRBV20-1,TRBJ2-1,CSARGKVSYNEQFF
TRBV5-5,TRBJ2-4,CASSQGRNLNIQYF
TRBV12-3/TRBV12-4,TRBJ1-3,CASSSREIGNTIYF
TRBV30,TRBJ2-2,CGTSGEINTGELFF
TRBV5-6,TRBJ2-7,CASTAGSGYEQYF
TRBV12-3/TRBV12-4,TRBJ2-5,CASREGLGGQETQYF
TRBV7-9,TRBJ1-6,CASSLPGPGASPLHF
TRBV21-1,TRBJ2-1,CASSKPNSVAAWDEQFF
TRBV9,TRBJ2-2,CASSVAGVGTGELFF
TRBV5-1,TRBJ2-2,CASSLGWLHEAATGELFF
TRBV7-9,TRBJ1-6,CASSPSSGSLHF
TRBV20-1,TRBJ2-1,CSAPLWANEQFF
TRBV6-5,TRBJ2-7,CASRGTSGSYEQYF
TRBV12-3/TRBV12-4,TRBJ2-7,CASSLGAGIGYEQYF
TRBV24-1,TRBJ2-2,CATSEWGTGELFF
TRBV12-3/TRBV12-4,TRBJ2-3,CASSFPVSDTQYF
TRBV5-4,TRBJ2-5,CASSALAGGYQETQYF
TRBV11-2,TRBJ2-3,CASSPGLALYSTDTQYF
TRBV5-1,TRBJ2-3,CASSLGLAGGTDTQYF
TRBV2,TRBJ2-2,CASREGQAAPNTGELFF
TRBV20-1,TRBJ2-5,CSAPTPRGQETQYF
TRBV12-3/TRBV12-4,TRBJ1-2,CASLSVGGGLGYTF
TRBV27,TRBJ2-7,CATSSGTGADEQYF
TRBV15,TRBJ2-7,CATSRDLTFPYEQYF
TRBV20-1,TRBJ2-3,CSARALAGVGTDTQYF
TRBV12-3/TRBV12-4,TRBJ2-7,CASSPRDRRSYEQYF
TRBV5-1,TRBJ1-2,CASSLYLEAYGYTF
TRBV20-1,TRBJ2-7,CSALKGKVDEQYF
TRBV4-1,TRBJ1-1,CASSQVHSASEAFF
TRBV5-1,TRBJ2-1,CASGRDRGVDEQFF
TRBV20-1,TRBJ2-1,CSARDLVRNEQFF
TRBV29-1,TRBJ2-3,CSVEDGTKDTQYF
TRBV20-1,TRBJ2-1,CSASPSGSSSYNEQFF
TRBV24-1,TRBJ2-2,CATSDPVGLAGELFF
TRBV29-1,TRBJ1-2,CSVERRADYGYTF
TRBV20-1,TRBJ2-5,CSASGREEGSETQYF
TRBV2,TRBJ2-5,CASNPDNVWETQYF
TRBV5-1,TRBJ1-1,CASSSGTGIWDTEAFF
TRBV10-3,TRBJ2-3,CAISGLRQGHQSTDTQYF
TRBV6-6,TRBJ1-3,CASANDGGNTIYF
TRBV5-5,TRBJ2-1,CASSLAAGWYNEQFF
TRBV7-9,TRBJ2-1,CASRTGGGEQFF
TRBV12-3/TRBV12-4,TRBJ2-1,CASRGQEGSEQFF
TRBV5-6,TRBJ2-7,CASSLRGSTSYEQYF
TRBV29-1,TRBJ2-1,CSVAPTGENEQFF
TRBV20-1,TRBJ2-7,CSAPVLSTTYEQYF
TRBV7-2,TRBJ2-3,CASSWLARSSTDTQYF
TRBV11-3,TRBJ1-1,CASSLGSPLSGYDVEAFF
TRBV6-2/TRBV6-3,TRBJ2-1,CASSHRDKGPSYNEQFF
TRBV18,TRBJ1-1,CASSIREVPGNTEAFF
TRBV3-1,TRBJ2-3,CASSHAEYDTQYF
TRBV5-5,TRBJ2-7,CASSWRTSATYEQYF
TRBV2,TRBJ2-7,CASTPAWGDRYEQYF
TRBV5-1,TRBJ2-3,CASSLASGGTFTDTQYF
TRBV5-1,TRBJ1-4,CASSYASRNEKLFF
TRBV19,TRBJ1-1,CASSIRGTEAFF
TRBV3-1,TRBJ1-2,CASSEGGVYGYTF
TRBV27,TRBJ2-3,CASSASGGRADTQYF
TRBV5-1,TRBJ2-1,CASSLVPRGNEQFF
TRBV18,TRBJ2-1,CASSPPFGQGRDNEQFF